These T cell receptor beta chains were read from a single sample in a study of cytomegalovirus exposure and HLA in healthy donors. Libraries were prepared by immunoSEQ multiplex PCR; TCRdb keeps only in-frame clonotypes and omits some of them. The sample holds about 160,000 clones; about four fifths are singletons and the top ten take 0.77%. Sequenced material: PBMCs. The receptors originated from a woman aged 18-29 years in good health and CMV-seronegative. Each CDR3 is given with its conserved first and last residue. The order of the fields is J gene, V gene, CDR3 protein.

j_call: TRBJ1-1
v_call: TRBV5-4
cdr3_aa: CASSLAGNTEAFF

j_call: TRBJ2-5
v_call: TRBV18
cdr3_aa: CASSPGSGTGEETQYF

j_call: TRBJ1-5
v_call: TRBV19
cdr3_aa: CASRQGVLDQPQHF

j_call: TRBJ1-1
v_call: TRBV19
cdr3_aa: CASSIRGTVLNTEAFF

j_call: TRBJ2-7
v_call: TRBV28
cdr3_aa: CASSLGSAYEQYF

j_call: TRBJ2-3
v_call: TRBV7-9
cdr3_aa: CASSLAGLAGGTDTQYF

j_call: TRBJ2-2
v_call: TRBV10-2
cdr3_aa: CASSEYAGTGELFF

j_call: TRBJ2-1
v_call: TRBV6-5
cdr3_aa: CASMHGTLANEQFF

j_call: TRBJ2-1
v_call: TRBV4-1
cdr3_aa: CASSQDESGSFIIEQFF

j_call: TRBJ2-1
v_call: TRBV19
cdr3_aa: CASSISGRAGNEQFF

j_call: TRBJ2-3
v_call: TRBV10-2
cdr3_aa: CASSPPGGLAGADTQYF

j_call: TRBJ1-4
v_call: TRBV5-1
cdr3_aa: CASSLAPGQGLEKLFF

j_call: TRBJ2-7
v_call: TRBV5-4
cdr3_aa: CASSSTSPYEQYF

j_call: TRBJ2-2
v_call: TRBV5-4
cdr3_aa: CASSIPTGEHTGELFF

j_call: TRBJ2-2
v_call: TRBV9
cdr3_aa: CASSVAPTSGLMGTGELFF

j_call: TRBJ2-1
v_call: TRBV5-6
cdr3_aa: CASSSNPVRQGWAYNEQFF

j_call: TRBJ1-5
v_call: TRBV10-2
cdr3_aa: CASSDTRNQPQHF

j_call: TRBJ2-2
v_call: TRBV12-2
cdr3_aa: CASRPGSGGLDTGELFF

j_call: TRBJ2-3
v_call: TRBV28
cdr3_aa: CASSFSGWVADTQYF

j_call: TRBJ2-6
v_call: TRBV10-3
cdr3_aa: CAIIPGLSGANVLTF

j_call: TRBJ2-7
v_call: TRBV5-5
cdr3_aa: CASSSWRGYEQYF

j_call: TRBJ2-2
v_call: TRBV6-4
cdr3_aa: CASQLAGDTGELFF

j_call: TRBJ2-7
v_call: TRBV11-2
cdr3_aa: CASSHEGEGYEQYF

j_call: TRBJ2-7
v_call: TRBV2
cdr3_aa: CASSERRVEQYF

j_call: TRBJ2-7
v_call: TRBV28
cdr3_aa: CASSFPAGASYEQYF

j_call: TRBJ2-1
v_call: TRBV5-1
cdr3_aa: CASSDLAGGNEQFF

j_call: TRBJ1-2
v_call: TRBV7-2
cdr3_aa: CASSWTGVGYTF

j_call: TRBJ1-5
v_call: TRBV30
cdr3_aa: CAWATVNSNQPQHF

j_call: TRBJ1-2
v_call: TRBV19
cdr3_aa: CASSKDSFYGYTF

j_call: TRBJ2-7
v_call: TRBV7-8
cdr3_aa: CASSVTGLEQYF

j_call: TRBJ2-6
v_call: TRBV28
cdr3_aa: CASREPTAASGANVLTF

j_call: TRBJ1-2
v_call: TRBV28
cdr3_aa: CASSSGARPLGYTF

j_call: TRBJ2-1
v_call: TRBV7-9
cdr3_aa: CASSRATSGRDTEQFF

j_call: TRBJ2-4
v_call: TRBV21-1
cdr3_aa: CASSKRRIAKNIQYF

j_call: TRBJ2-2
v_call: TRBV28
cdr3_aa: CASSLWAGDSSGELFF

j_call: TRBJ2-5
v_call: TRBV4-2
cdr3_aa: CASSRQVQETQYF

j_call: TRBJ1-1
v_call: TRBV11-2
cdr3_aa: CASSFYRANTEAFF

j_call: TRBJ1-1
v_call: TRBV29-1
cdr3_aa: CSVVPQVTEAFF

j_call: .
v_call: TRBV14
cdr3_aa: CASSPTGIEQYF

j_call: TRBJ2-1
v_call: TRBV27
cdr3_aa: CASSPDSQFNEQFF

j_call: TRBJ2-7
v_call: TRBV28
cdr3_aa: CASREQGSYEQYF

j_call: TRBJ2-7
v_call: TRBV28
cdr3_aa: CASTPLRSYEQYF

j_call: TRBJ2-7
v_call: TRBV6-5
cdr3_aa: CATIRDSTYEQYF

j_call: TRBJ2-7
v_call: TRBV7-6
cdr3_aa: CASSPPGDPYEQYF

j_call: TRBJ1-2
v_call: TRBV5-1
cdr3_aa: CASSAADGYGYTF

j_call: TRBJ1-2
v_call: TRBV6-1
cdr3_aa: CASSEAFTSNYGYTF